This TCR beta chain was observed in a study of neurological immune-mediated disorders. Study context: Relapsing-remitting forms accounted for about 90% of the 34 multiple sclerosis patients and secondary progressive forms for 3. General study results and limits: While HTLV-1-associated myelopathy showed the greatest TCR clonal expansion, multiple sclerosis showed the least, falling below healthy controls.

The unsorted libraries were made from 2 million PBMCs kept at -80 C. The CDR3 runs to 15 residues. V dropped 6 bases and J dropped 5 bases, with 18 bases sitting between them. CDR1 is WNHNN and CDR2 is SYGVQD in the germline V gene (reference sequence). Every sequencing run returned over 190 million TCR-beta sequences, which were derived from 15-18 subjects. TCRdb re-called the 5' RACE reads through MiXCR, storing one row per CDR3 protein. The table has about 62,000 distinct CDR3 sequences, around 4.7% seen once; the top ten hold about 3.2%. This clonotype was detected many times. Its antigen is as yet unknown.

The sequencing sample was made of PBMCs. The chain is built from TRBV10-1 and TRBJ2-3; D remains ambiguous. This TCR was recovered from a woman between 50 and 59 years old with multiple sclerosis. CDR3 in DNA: TGCGCCAGCAGGCGGAGTAGGCAACTCGGAGATACGCAGTATTTT. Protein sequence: CASRRSRQLGDTQYF.